Shown below are 2 T cell receptor beta chains from a single sample sequenced in a study of blood T cell repertoires in COVID-19. Assay: immunoSEQ multiplex PCR; the TCRdb copy retains only in-frame clones and omits some. The repertoire holds around 250,000 clones, with more than 75% as singletons. The sequenced sample consisted of PBMCs or T cells enriched from blood (not recorded which). The receptors stem from a man between 18 and 35 years old who had recovered from COVID-19.

J is TRBJ2-5 and V is TRBV19, with D possibly TRBD1 on 6 matching bases. The V end lost 5 bases, the J end lost 5 bases, and 18 bases lay between the germline ends. Germline V CDR1 and CDR2: LNHDA, SQIVND (reference sequence). The CDR3 length is 15 residues. The CDR3, as DNA: TGTGCCAGTAGTCCGGAACACAGGGATCGGGAGACCCAGTACTTC. Residues: CASSPEHRDRETQYF.

The chain joins TRBV7-9 to TRBJ1-5, with D perhaps TRBD1 (5 bases). Germline V gives CDR1 SEHNR, CDR2 FQNEAQ (reference sequence). The CDR3 is made up of 15 amino acids. Trimming shortened V by 4 bases and J by 0 bases, and 10 bases separated the two germline ends. The CDR3 loop is CASSSSGLSNQPQHF. CDR3 nucleotide sequence: TGTGCCAGCAGCTCCTCAGGGCTTAGCAATCAGCCCCAGCATTTT.